This T cell receptor (beta chain) originates from a study of blood T cell repertoires in COVID-19. The wider study: Samples came from the United States, Italy and Spain, spanning acute and convalescent COVID-19. Nucleic acid was either cDNA or gDNA, and it came from T cells, B-cell-depleted T cells, or PBMCs.

Authors' processing steps: Amplification of reference gene primers provided the estimated nucleated cell counts. Data came from immunoSEQ multiplex PCR; TCRdb stores just in-frame clones and leaves some out. That table furnishes V, J and clone size, whereas the DNA furnished D and trimming. The table includes some 460,000 clones, roughly 91% detected once. This CDR3 has 14 amino acids. V was shortened by 7 bases and J by 6 bases, with 16 bases between the two germline ends. Germline V lookup: CDR1 SGDLS, CDR2 YYNGEE. This sequence joins TRBV9 and TRBJ2-2; a weak D match, TRBD2 (5 bases). Source material: peripheral blood. The sequence derives from a woman in her 30s with acute or convalescent COVID-19. DNA for the CDR3: TGTGCCAGCGGCTGGGCGGACTCTTCCGGGGAGCTGTTTTTT. This codes for CASGWADSSGELFF.